Shown below are 23 T cell receptor beta chains from a single sample sequenced in a study of T cells in Graves' hyperthyroidism and ophthalmopathy. Amplification of TCR beta CDR3 regions used RNA as the template. HTBI primers were used for first-round RT-PCR of the TCR CDR3. TCRdb re-derived calls from the multiplex PCR reads in MiXCR, one entry per CDR3 protein. The repertoire holds roughly 380,000 distinct CDR3 sequences, with approximately 13% as singletons. Sequences were obtained from blood. These receptors were taken from a man younger than 40 with Graves' hyperthyroidism that later progressed to Graves' ophthalmopathy.

This clonotype appeared many times. The chain combines TRBV2 with TRBJ1-6; no reliable D call. With 6 bases removed from V and 8 bases from J, the gap between germline ends came to 8 bases. This CDR3 contains 12 residues. Germline CDR1 reads SNHLY; CDR2 reads FYNNEI. CDR3 DNA: TGTGCCAGCAGAGTGGGGTATTCACCCCTCCACTTT. Protein: CASRVGYSPLHF.

The CDR3 loop reads CASTLAGAGANTEAFF. The CDR3 DNA follows: TGCGCCAGCACCCTGGCAGGGGCAGGTGCGAACACTGAAGCTTTCTTT. The J gene is TRBJ1-1, the V gene TRBV5-1; perhaps TRBD1 as D (6 bases). The CDR3 spans 16 residues. Germline V gene sequence: CDR1 SGHRS, CDR2 YFSETQ. The V gene lost 6 bases and the J gene lost 1 base, with 19 bases spanning the gap.

There are a few counts of this clonotype. The V call is TRBV20-1, the J call TRBJ2-1, with D perhaps matching TRBD2 (6 bases). The V gene's germline CDR1 is DFQATT and CDR2 SNEGSKA (reference sequence). The CDR3 totals 15 residues. Trimming pared 0 bases from V and 3 bases from J, leaving 12 bases between. For the CDR3, the DNA is TGCAGTGCTAGAGATCTGGGAGGAGACTACAATGAGCAGTTCTTC. Amino acid sequence: CSARDLGGDYNEQFF.

There are many counts of this clonotype. This sequence joins TRBV15 and TRBJ1-2; D call uncertain. CDR3 size: 13 residues. V gave up 0 bases and J gave up 6 bases, with 8 bases separating them. The V gene's germline CDR1 is LNHNV and CDR2 YYDKDF (reference sequence). CDR3 residues: CATSRDHNDGYTF. CDR3 in DNA: TGTGCCACCAGCAGAGATCACAATGATGGCTACACCTTC.

Concerning this clonotype: This clone may be a read error of a much larger clone one base away. J is TRBJ1-2 and V is TRBV27, with 7 positions matching TRBD1. The CDR3 has 14 amino acids. After removal of 4 bases from V and 0 bases from J, the junction contained 2 bases not matched to a gene. From germline, CDR1 is MNHEY and CDR2 SMNVEV (reference sequence). The CDR3 here is CASSSDRPNYGYTF. The DNA of the CDR3 is TGTGCCAGCAGTTCGGACAGGCCTAACTATGGCTACACCTTC.

This clonotype was picked up a small number of times. The rearrangement joins TRBV5-6 to TRBJ2-1; TRBD2 aligns across 9 bases. Looked up from germline, CDR1 is SGHDT and CDR2 is YYEEEE. CDR3 length: 17 amino acids. The junction had 13 bases not matched to a gene; V was cut back by 4 bases and J by 5 bases. The CDR3 DNA is TGTGCCAGCAGCGACCCGACCGTAGCGGGGGCCAACAATGAGCAGTTCTTC. As protein: CASSDPTVAGANNEQFF.

This clonotype was counted many times. The chain couples TRBV6-1 to TRBJ2-5, with 7 bases identical to TRBD1. V trimming: 5 bases; J trimming: 1 base; junction bases outside the gene matches: 4. CDR3 length: 14 amino acids. CDR1 is MNHNS, CDR2 SASEGT, per germline. The DNA for the CDR3 is TGTGCCAGCAGTTACGCAGGGGGCCAAGAGACCCAGTACTTC. Its translation is CASSYAGGQETQYF.

This clonotype occurred a few times. The chain uses TRBV10-2 and TRBJ2-2, with 7 bases fitting TRBD1. Looked up from germline, CDR1 is WSHSY and CDR2 is SAAADI. The CDR3 has 14 residues. The ends lost 3 bases at V and 7 bases at J; junction bases unmatched: 5. The CDR3 coding sequence is TGCGCCAGCAGTGAACAGGGGTATGGCGGGGAGCTGTTTTTT. It is translated as CASSEQGYGGELFF.

This clonotype was observed a few times. V and J are TRBV28 and TRBJ1-6; D possibly corresponds to TRBD1 (6 bases). Germline V CDR1 and CDR2: MDHEN, SYDVKM. The CDR3 runs to 15 residues. Trimming pared 2 bases from V and 8 bases from J, leaving 13 bases between. The CDR3 DNA reads as TGTGCCAGCAGTTTAGCAGGGGACCGTTATTCACCCCTCCACTTT. Its translation: CASSLAGDRYSPLHF.

V and J are TRBV2 and TRBJ2-5; D is perhaps TRBD1 (5 bases). V was pared by 4 bases and J by 4 bases, with 10 bases between. The CDR3 is made up of 13 amino acids. Germline loops: CDR1 SNHLY, CDR2 FYNNEI. CDR3 nucleotide sequence: TGTGCCAGCAGTGTCAGGGTCGGAGAGACCCAGTACTTC. This gives the protein CASSVRVGETQYF.

On this clonotype: The final CDR3 position lacks the conserved phenylalanine or tryptophan, pointing to a likely read error. The genes are TRBV5-1 and TRBJ2-3; D gene unclear. Germline V gives CDR1 SGHRS, CDR2 YFSETQ. V was clipped by 0 bases and J by 4 bases, with 3 bases between them. CDR3 length: 12 residues. CDR3 nucleotide sequence: TGCGCCAGCAGCTTGGACCCAGATACGCAGTATTGT. Protein sequence: CASSLDPDTQYC.

This clonotype was seen at least ten times. The rearrangement links TRBV12-3 or TRBV12-4 to TRBJ2-1; tentatively, D is TRBD2 (5 bases). The ends were cut back, 3 bases at V and 3 bases at J, with 6 bases in the middle. The CDR3 is 13 amino acids. The CDR3 reads CASSFDYYNEQFF. CDR3 sequence (DNA): TGTGCCAGCAGTTTCGACTACTACAATGAGCAGTTCTTC.

This clonotype occurred once. V usage is TRBV3-1 and J usage is TRBJ2-3; D not resolved. Germline assignment: CDR1 LGHDT and CDR2 YNNKEL (reference sequence). The CDR3 totals 14 residues. The ends were cut back, 1 base at V and 2 bases at J, with 7 bases in the middle. In DNA form, the CDR3 reads TGTGCCAGCAGCCAAGTTATTCTCACAGATACGCAGTATTTT. Amino acid sequence: CASSQVILTDTQYF.

This clonotype was found a few times. The chain links TRBV25-1 to TRBJ2-1, with a possible D match to TRBD2 (6 bases). Trimming removed 0 bases from V and 4 bases from J, with 16 bases in between. The germline V gene has CDR1 MGHDK and CDR2 SYGVNS. This CDR3 has 17 amino acids. CDR3 region: CASSEYNWRRGYNEQFF. In DNA form, the CDR3 reads TGTGCCAGCAGTGAATATAATTGGAGGCGGGGATACAATGAGCAGTTCTTC.

This clonotype was seen more than once but under ten times. This sequence joins TRBV6-1 and TRBJ2-3, with a possible D match to TRBD1 (6 bases). CDR3 length: 14 residues. Germline V CDR1 and CDR2: MNHNS, SASEGT. Trimming shortened V by 5 bases and J by 5 bases, and 14 bases separated the two germline ends. The CDR3 DNA is TGTGCCAGCAGTTCTGGCAGGGGAGTAGATACGCAGTATTTT. Translation gives CASSSGRGVDTQYF.

The sample holds a few counts of this clonotype. The V gene is TRBV7-9, the J gene TRBJ2-2, with 9 bases lining up with TRBD1. The CDR3 loop spans 15 amino acids. The V and J ends lost 5 bases and 5 bases, in that order; junction bases with no gene match: 6. CDR1 is SEHNR, CDR2 FQNEAQ, per germline (reference sequence). The CDR3: CASSHWDRETGELFF. The CDR3 DNA is TGTGCCAGCAGCCACTGGGACAGGGAGACCGGGGAGCTGTTTTTT.

The chain joins TRBV5-1 to TRBJ2-7; D is unresolved. The germline gives CDR1 SGHRS, CDR2 YFSETQ. Between the trimmed V and J ends, which lost 0 bases and 0 bases, there was a span of 10 bases. This CDR3 contains 15 residues. The CDR3 loop reads CASSLEGWGSYEQYF. CDR3 nucleotide sequence: TGCGCCAGCAGCTTGGAGGGTTGGGGCTCCTACGAGCAGTACTTC.

This sequence joins TRBV5-6 and TRBJ1-2; TRBD1 is a possible D gene (5 bases). Germline CDR1 and CDR2: SGHDT and YYEEEE. Trimming left V 2 bases short and J 4 bases short, with 12 bases between. This CDR3 has 14 amino acids. CDR3: CASSFGGEIYGYTF. As DNA, the CDR3 is TGTGCCAGCAGCTTCGGGGGGGAAATCTATGGCTACACCTTC.

This clonotype was counted at least ten times. The chain has TRBV6-1 and TRBJ2-7; possibly TRBD2 for D (5 bases). The CDR3 sequence is 14 residues long. Deletions cut 7 bases from V and 3 bases from J, with 16 bases between. The germline V gene encodes CDR1 MNHNS and CDR2 SASEGT. The DNA of the CDR3 is TGTGCCAGCACCGCAGGACTGGATTTCTACGAGCAGTACTTC. It yields the protein CASTAGLDFYEQYF.

At least ten counts were recorded for this clonotype. The V and J genes are TRBV30 and TRBJ2-7, with TRBD1 as a possible D gene (6 bases). Trimming pared 0 bases from V and 6 bases from J, leaving 9 bases between. Germline CDR1 GTSNPN, CDR2 SVGIG (reference sequence). This CDR3 has 12 residues. CDR3 in amino acids: CAWSVQGFEQYF. The CDR3 nucleotides read TGTGCCTGGAGTGTACAGGGATTCGAGCAGTACTTC.

This clonotype has ten or more counts. The chain carries TRBV19 and TRBJ1-5; the D gene is possibly TRBD1 (5 bases). V was clipped by 6 bases and J by 6 bases, with 15 bases between them. The CDR3 sequence is 14 residues long. Per the germline V gene, CDR1 is LNHDA and CDR2 is SQIVND (reference sequence). The DNA for the CDR3 is TGTGCCAGTAGCGTTACGCCCGGGGGTCAGCCCCAGCATTTT. Its translation: CASSVTPGGQPQHF. The full variable domain, rest sourced from reference TRBV19 and TRBJ1-5, is DGGITQSPKYLFRKEGQNVTLSCEQNLNHDAMYWYRQDPGQGLRLIYYSQIVNDFQKGDIAEGYSVSREKKESFPLTVTSAQKNPTAFYLCASSVTPGGQPQHFGDGTRLSIL.

The J gene is TRBJ2-7, the V gene TRBV11-2; 12 bases map to TRBD1. After removal of 5 bases from V and 2 bases from J, the junction contained 13 bases not matched to a gene. Germline V lookup: CDR1 SGHAT, CDR2 FQNNGV. CDR3 length: 18 amino acids. In DNA, the CDR3 is TGTGCCAGCAGCACCGCCGGGACAGGGGGCGCAAAGGCCTACGAGCAGTACTTC. It specifies CASSTAGTGGAKAYEQYF.

This clonotype was found a few times. V gene TRBV30 combines with J gene TRBJ2-5; possibly TRBD1 or TRBD2 for D (5 bases each). In germline, CDR1 is GTSNPN, CDR2 SVGIG (reference sequence). CDR3 length: 20 residues. Trimming shortened V by 1 base and J by 7 bases, and 34 bases separated the two germline ends. The CDR3 sequence: CAWSDRTRYFSVRGGGTQYF. The CDR3 DNA follows: TGTGCCTGGAGTGACCGTACCCGATATTTTTCGGTTAGGGGTGGAGGGACCCAGTACTTC.